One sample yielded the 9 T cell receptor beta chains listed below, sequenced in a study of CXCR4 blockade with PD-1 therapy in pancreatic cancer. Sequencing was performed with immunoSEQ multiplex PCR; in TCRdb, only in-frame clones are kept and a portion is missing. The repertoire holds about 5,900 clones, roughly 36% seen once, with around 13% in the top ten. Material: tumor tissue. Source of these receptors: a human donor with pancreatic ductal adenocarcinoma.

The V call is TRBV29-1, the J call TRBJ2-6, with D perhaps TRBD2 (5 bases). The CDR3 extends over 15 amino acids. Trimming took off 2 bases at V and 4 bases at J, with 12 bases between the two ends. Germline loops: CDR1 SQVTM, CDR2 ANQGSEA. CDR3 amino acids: CSVELGSLGANVLTF. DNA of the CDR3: TGCAGCGTTGAACTGGGGAGTTTAGGGGCCAACGTCCTGACTTTC. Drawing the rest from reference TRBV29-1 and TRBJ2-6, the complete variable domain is SAVISQKPSRDICQRGTSLTIQCQVDSQVTMMFWYRQQPGQSLTLIATANQGSEATYESGFVIDKFPISRPNLTFSTLTVSNMSPEDSSIYLCSVELGSLGANVLTFGAGSRLTVL.

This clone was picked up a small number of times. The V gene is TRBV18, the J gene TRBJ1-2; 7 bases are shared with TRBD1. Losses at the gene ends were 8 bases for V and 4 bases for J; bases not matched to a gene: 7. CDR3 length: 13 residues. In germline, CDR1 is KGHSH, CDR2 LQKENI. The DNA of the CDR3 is TGTGCCAGCAGACAGGGTTCCGGCTATGGCTACACCTTC. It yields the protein CASRQGSGYGYTF.

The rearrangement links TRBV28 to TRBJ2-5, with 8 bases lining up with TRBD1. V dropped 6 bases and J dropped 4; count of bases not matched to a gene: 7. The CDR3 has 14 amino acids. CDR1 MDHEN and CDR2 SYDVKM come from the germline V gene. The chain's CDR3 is CASRYRGKGETQYF. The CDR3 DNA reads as TGTGCCAGCAGGTACAGGGGGAAAGGAGAGACCCAGTACTTC.

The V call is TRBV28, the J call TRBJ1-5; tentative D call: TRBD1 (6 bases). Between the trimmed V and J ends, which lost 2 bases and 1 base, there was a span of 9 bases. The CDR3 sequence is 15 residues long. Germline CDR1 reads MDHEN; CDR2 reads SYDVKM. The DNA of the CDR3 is TGTGCCAGCAGTTTAGGGGGGCAGAGCAATCAGCCCCAGCATTTT. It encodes CASSLGGQSNQPQHF.

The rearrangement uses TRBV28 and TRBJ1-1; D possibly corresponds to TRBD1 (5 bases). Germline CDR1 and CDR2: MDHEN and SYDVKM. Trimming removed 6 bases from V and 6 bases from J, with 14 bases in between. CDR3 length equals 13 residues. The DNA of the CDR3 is TGTGCCAGCAGGTGGGGCCGGGGGGCTGAAGCTTTCTTT. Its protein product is CASRWGRGAEAFF.

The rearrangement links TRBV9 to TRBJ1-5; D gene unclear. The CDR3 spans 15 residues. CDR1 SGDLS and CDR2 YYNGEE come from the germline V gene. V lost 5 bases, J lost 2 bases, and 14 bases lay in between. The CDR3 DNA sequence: TGTGCCAGCAGGTCCCAGACGGCAGGCAATCAGCCCCAGCATTTT. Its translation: CASRSQTAGNQPQHF.

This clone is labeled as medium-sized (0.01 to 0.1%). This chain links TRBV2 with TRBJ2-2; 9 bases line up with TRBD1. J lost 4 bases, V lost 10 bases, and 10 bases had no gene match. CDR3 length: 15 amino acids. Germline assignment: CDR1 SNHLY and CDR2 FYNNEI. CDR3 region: CATSTTGGGTGELFF. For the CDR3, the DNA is TGTGCCACCTCCACCACAGGGGGCGGCACCGGGGAGCTGTTTTTT.

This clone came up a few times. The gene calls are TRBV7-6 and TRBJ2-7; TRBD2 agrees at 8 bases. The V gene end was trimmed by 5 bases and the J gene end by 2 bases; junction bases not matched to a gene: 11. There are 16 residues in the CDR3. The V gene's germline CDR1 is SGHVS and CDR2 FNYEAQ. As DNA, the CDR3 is TGTGCCAGCAGCATGTTTCTAGCGGGTGTGACCTACGAGCAGTACTTC. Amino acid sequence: CASSMFLAGVTYEQYF.

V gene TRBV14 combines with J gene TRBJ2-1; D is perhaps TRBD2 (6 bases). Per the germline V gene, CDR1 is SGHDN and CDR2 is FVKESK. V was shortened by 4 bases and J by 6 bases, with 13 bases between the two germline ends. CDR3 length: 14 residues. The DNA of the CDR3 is TGTGCCAGCAGCCGTTATCAGGGAGGCAATGAGCAGTTCTTC. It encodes CASSRYQGGNEQFF. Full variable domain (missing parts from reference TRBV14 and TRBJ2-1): EAGVTQFPSHSVIEKGQTVTLRCDPISGHDNLYWYRRVMGKEIKFLLHFVKESKQDESGMPNNRFLAERTGGTYSTLKVQPAELEDSGVYFCASSRYQGGNEQFFGPGTRLTVL.